What follows are 27 T cell receptor beta chains derived from one specimen sequenced in a study of esophageal squamous cell carcinoma under preoperative chemotherapy. TCRdb analysed the PCR reads with MiXCR anew, one entry per CDR3 protein. The table lists over 25,000 distinct CDR3 sequences, 52% of them singletons. Sample time point: after preoperative PTX-NDP chemotherapy. Sample collection was performed from a patient given preoperative chemotherapy. The receptors here all came from a human donor with esophageal squamous cell carcinoma. The donor label of this sample is uncertain.

This clonotype was observed a handful of times. This rearrangement joins TRBV6-5 to TRBJ2-1, with 10 bases matching TRBD2. The CDR3 is made up of 17 amino acids. CDR1 and CDR2 from the germline V gene are MNHEY and SVGAGI. V trimming: 2 bases; J trimming: 3 bases; junction bases outside the gene matches: 7. The CDR3 is CASSYTGTSAHYNEQFF. CDR3 bases: TGTGCCAGCAGTTACACCGGGACTAGCGCACACTACAATGAGCAGTTCTTC.

The chain is built from TRBV6-1 and TRBJ1-6; 9 bases align to TRBD1. Germline CDR1 is MNHNS and CDR2 is SASEGT. V gave up 8 bases and J gave up 5 bases; unmatched junction bases: 1. This CDR3 contains 13 residues. DNA for the CDR3: TGTGCCAGCGGGGACAGGGATAATTCACCCCTCCACTTT. It is translated as CASGDRDNSPLHF.

Worth noting for this clonotype: One end of the junction is discordant with germline, which a read error may explain. The chain links TRBV27 to TRBJ2-2; a possible D gene is TRBD2 (6 bases). Germline-derived CDR1 and CDR2 are MNHEY and SMNVEV (reference sequence). The CDR3 is 14 residues long. The CDR3 region is CASSFSSDTEELYF. The CDR3, as DNA: TGTGCCAGCAGTTTTTCTAGCGACACCGAGGAGCTGTATTTT.

V gene TRBV6-1 combines with J gene TRBJ2-3; D is unresolved. The CDR3 consists of 13 residues. The V gene's germline CDR1 is MNHNS and CDR2 SASEGT. V dropped 8 bases and J dropped 9 bases, with 18 bases sitting between them. The CDR3 DNA reads TGTGCCAGCGGGAAGGCGGCCCAAAACACGCAGTATTTT. Its protein is CASGKAAQNTQYF.

This clonotype has more than one count but fewer than ten. The chain links TRBV6-2 or TRBV6-3 to TRBJ2-5; a possible D gene is TRBD1 (6 bases). With 6 bases removed from V and 5 bases from J, the gap between germline ends came to 13 bases. Germline lookup yields CDR1 MNHEY and CDR2 SVGEGT. CDR3 length equals 13 residues. Here the CDR3 DNA reads TGTGCCAGCAGACTAACAGGGACCGAGACCCAGTACTTC. Its protein is CASRLTGTETQYF.

This clonotype was picked up many times. The chain joins TRBV12-3 or TRBV12-4 to TRBJ2-5; D is perhaps TRBD2 (6 bases). There are 13 residues in the CDR3. Between the trimmed V and J ends, which lost 5 bases and 13 bases, there was a span of 20 bases. The CDR3 nucleotides read TGTGCCAGCAGTGTCGGCGGGGCCCGTCGACCGTACTTC. Translation gives CASSVGGARRPYF.

Written as DNA, the CDR3 is TGTGCCGGCCGCGCGGGGGGGTTCAAAGATACGCAGTATTTT. Its translation is CAGRAGGFKDTQYF. This rearrangement joins TRBV7-6 to TRBJ2-3, with 9 bases identical to TRBD2. The junction had 11 bases not matched to a gene; V was cut back by 11 bases and J by 5 bases. The CDR3 is 14 residues long. CDR1 is SGHVS and CDR2 is FNYEAQ in the germline V gene. The full variable domain, completed using reference TRBV7-6 and TRBJ2-3, is GAGVSQSPRYKVTKRGQDVALRCDPISGHVSLYWYRQALGQGPEFLTYFNYEAQQDKSGLPNDRFSAERPEGSISTLTIQRTEQRDSAMYRCAGRAGGFKDTQYFGPGTRLTVL.

This clonotype was counted a few times. The V call is TRBV7-2, the J call TRBJ2-1; 11 nucleotides agree with TRBD2. V shed 3 bases and J 3 bases; nucleotides not matched to a gene: 1. The CDR3 runs to 15 residues. CDR1 SGHTA and CDR2 FQGNSA come from the germline V gene. The CDR3, as DNA: TGTGCCAGCAGCTTGGGGACTAGCGGCTACAATGAGCAGTTCTTC. Amino acids: CASSLGTSGYNEQFF.

CDR3: CASSVEPRGNIQYF. CDR3 nucleotides: TGTGCCAGCAGCGTAGAACCAAGGGGGAACATTCAGTACTTC. The rearrangement uses TRBV9 and TRBJ2-4, with D maybe TRBD1 (6 bases). The CDR3 runs to 14 residues. Germline V gene data show CDR1 as SGDLS and CDR2 as YYNGEE. The V gene lost 0 bases and the J gene lost 7 bases, with 11 bases spanning the gap.

Points on this clonotype: One end of the junction does not line up with germline, which may come from a read error. The genes are TRBV7-8 and TRBJ2-4, with D possibly being TRBD2 (6 bases). The J call may be in error: the DNA end matches TRBJ2-1 better. CDR1 is SGHVS, CDR2 FQNEAQ, per germline. The CDR3 consists of 15 residues. CDR3 coding DNA: TGTGGCAGCGGCTCGGGGCGGGGAGCCAAAAACATTCAGTTCTTC. As protein: CGSGSGRGAKNIQFF.

V and J are TRBV7-2 and TRBJ2-3; no clear D. This CDR3 region has 14 residues. Trimming pared 3 bases from V and 2 bases from J, leaving 9 bases between. Germline V gives CDR1 SGHTA, CDR2 FQGNSA. As DNA, the CDR3 is TGTGCCAGCAGCTTCGGACCGAACACAGATACGCAGTATTTT. Translating it yields CASSFGPNTDTQYF.

As regards this clonotype: Relative to the germline gene, one junction end is altered; a read error may explain this. The chain combines TRBV10-3 with TRBJ2-3, with D possibly being TRBD1 or TRBD2 (6 bases each). Germline V lookup: CDR1 ENHRY, CDR2 SYGVKD. The CDR3 is made up of 15 amino acids. The CDR3 DNA is TGTGGCCGTCAAAAGGGGCCGGGGGCCAAAAACATGCAGTACTTT. Its translation is CGRQKGPGAKNMQYF.

As for this clonotype: Mismatch with germline at one junction end may stem from a read error. The genes are TRBV7-2 and TRBJ2-4; TRBD2 might be the D (5 bases). The CDR3 has 14 residues. CDR1 SGHTA and CDR2 FQGNSA come from the germline V gene. CDR3 region: CASSPGLAQDIQYF. The CDR3 nucleotides read TGTGCCAGCAGCCCCGGCCTAGCCCAAGACATCCAGTACTTC.

The gene calls are TRBV6-4 and TRBJ1-4, with 10 bases lining up with TRBD1. CDR3 length equals 15 residues. Losses at the gene ends were 3 bases for V and 8 bases for J; bases not matched to a gene: 6. Germline CDR1 is MRHNA and CDR2 is SNTAGT. CDR3 sequence: CASSESGTGAEKLFF. CDR3 sequence (DNA): TGTGCCAGCAGTGAATCAGGGACAGGGGCCGAAAAACTGTTTTTT.

As for this clonotype: A junction boundary mismatches the germline segment, possibly from a read error. The chain uses TRBV11-3 and TRBJ2-3; 8 bases line up with TRBD2. This CDR3 has 16 residues. Looked up from germline, CDR1 is SGHNT and CDR2 is YENEEA. For the CDR3, the DNA is TGTGCCAGCCGCGGCTCGGGGGGGCCCCCCCAAAACACGCAGTACTTT. Its protein is CASRGSGGPPQNTQYF.

The V call is TRBV7-3, the J call TRBJ2-3; 9 nucleotides agree with TRBD2. The CDR3 runs to 15 residues. Trimming took 2 bases from V and 5 from J; bases not matched to a gene: 5. The germline CDR1 and CDR2 sequences are SGHTA and FQGTGA. The CDR3, as DNA: TGTGCCAGCAGCTTAGGGGGCGGGAGGGGAGATACGCAGTATTTT. This encodes CASSLGGGRGDTQYF.

On this clonotype itself: A junction boundary mismatches the germline segment, possibly from a read error. The chain carries TRBV7-3 and TRBJ2-4; the D gene is possibly TRBD1 (5 bases). CDR1 and CDR2 from the germline V gene are SGHTA and FQGTGA. CDR3 size: 17 residues. The CDR3 region has the DNA TGTGCCAGCAGCCGCAAACTGGGGCTGTGGGCCGGAAACATTCAGTATTTC. Protein: CASSRKLGLWAGNIQYF.

This clonotype has more than one count but fewer than ten. The rearrangement uses TRBV5-1 and TRBJ2-3, with 7 bases fitting TRBD1. This CDR3 region has 17 residues. Germline loops: CDR1 SGHRS, CDR2 YFSETQ. J lost 4 bases, V lost 0 bases, and 11 bases had no gene match. The CDR3 DNA is TGCGCCAGCAGCTTGGGGAGAGGGGGCGGAATCGCAGATACGCAGTATTTT. Translation: CASSLGRGGGIADTQYF.

The gene calls are TRBV5-4 and TRBJ2-1, with 8 bases identical to TRBD2. The ends lost 4 bases at V and 10 bases at J; junction bases unmatched: 10. Germline loops: CDR1 SGHNT, CDR2 YYREEE (reference sequence). The CDR3 covers 14 residues. The CDR3 DNA reads as TGTGCCAGCAGCGCTACTAGCGGTGGCTACGAGCAGTTCTTC. Its translation is CASSATSGGYEQFF.

The V gene is TRBV7-9, the J gene TRBJ2-3, with 8 bases identical to TRBD1. V dropped 3 bases and J dropped 7; count of bases not matched to a gene: 12. CDR3 size: 16 residues. Germline loops: CDR1 SEHNR, CDR2 FQNEAQ (reference sequence). This chain's CDR3 is CASSFLWDRSRNTQYF. CDR3 nucleotide sequence: TGTGCCAGCAGCTTCTTGTGGGACAGGTCGAGAAATACGCAGTATTTT.

This clonotype was observed a few times. This chain links TRBV12-3 or TRBV12-4 with TRBJ2-4; D remains ambiguous. V was clipped by 6 bases and J by 9 bases, with 12 bases between them. This CDR3 is 12 amino acids long. The CDR3 nucleotides are TGTGCCAGCAGCCCGGGCCTAGGCATTCAGTACTTC. Amino acid sequence: CASSPGLGIQYF.

The chain couples TRBV20-1 to TRBJ2-1, with TRBD2 matching over 16 bases. CDR1 and CDR2 from the germline V gene are DFQATT and SNEGSKA (reference sequence). The CDR3 spans 16 residues. After removal of 2 bases from V and 5 bases from J, the junction contained 3 bases not matched to a gene. CDR3 loop: CSARRGLAGGDNEQFF. The CDR3 DNA follows: TGCAGTGCTAGAAGGGGACTAGCGGGGGGGGACAATGAGCAGTTCTTC.

This clonotype was observed a handful of times. The chain employs TRBV7-9 and TRBJ2-3; 9 bases map to TRBD2. V lost 5 bases, J lost 2 bases, and 11 bases stayed unmatched. Germline-derived CDR1 and CDR2 are SEHNR and FQNEAQ (reference sequence). The CDR3 covers 17 residues. The DNA of the CDR3 is TGTGCCAGCAGCCTCGCTCATGGCGGGAGGGACACAGATACGCAGTATTTT. It translates to CASSLAHGGRDTDTQYF.

Note on this clonotype: The junction differs from germline at one of its ends, possibly a read error. J is TRBJ2-7 and V is TRBV6-8; TRBD1 is a possible D gene (6 bases). The CDR3 totals 14 residues. Germline assignment: CDR1 MNHGY and CDR2 SAAAGT. CDR3 amino acids: CASTGAPCSNEQYF. The DNA of the CDR3 is TGTGCCAGCACAGGGGCGCCGTGCTCCAACGAGCAGTATTTC.

This clonotype was detected many times. The gene calls are TRBV12-5 and TRBJ2-5, with D possibly matching TRBD1 (6 bases). Germline V gene data show CDR1 as LGHNT and CDR2 as FRNRAP. This CDR3 has 14 residues. Trimming removed 1 base from V and 5 bases from J, with 11 bases in between. The CDR3 sequence: CASGLDRVLETQYF. The CDR3 DNA reads as TGTGCTAGTGGTTTGGACAGGGTTCTCGAGACCCAGTACTTC.

This clonotype was found a few times. The V and J genes are TRBV18 and TRBJ2-5; the D is unclear. Germline V gives CDR1 KGHSH, CDR2 LQKENI. V gave up 2 bases and J gave up 1 base, with 11 bases separating them. This CDR3 spans 15 amino acids. Here the CDR3 DNA reads TGTGCCAGCTCACCAAGGATAAAGTCCCAAGAGACCCAGTACTTC. Residues: CASSPRIKSQETQYF.

On this clonotype: At one of its ends the junction is not consistent with the germline gene, which may arise from a read error. J is TRBJ2-4 and V is TRBV7-8; TRBD2 might be the D (7 bases). CDR1 and CDR2 from the germline V gene are SGHVS and FQNEAQ. The CDR3 consists of 16 residues. CDR3 in DNA: TGTGCCAGCAGCTTAGGGAGGGGGGGAGCCACAGACATTCAGTATTTC. Amino acids: CASSLGRGGATDIQYF.